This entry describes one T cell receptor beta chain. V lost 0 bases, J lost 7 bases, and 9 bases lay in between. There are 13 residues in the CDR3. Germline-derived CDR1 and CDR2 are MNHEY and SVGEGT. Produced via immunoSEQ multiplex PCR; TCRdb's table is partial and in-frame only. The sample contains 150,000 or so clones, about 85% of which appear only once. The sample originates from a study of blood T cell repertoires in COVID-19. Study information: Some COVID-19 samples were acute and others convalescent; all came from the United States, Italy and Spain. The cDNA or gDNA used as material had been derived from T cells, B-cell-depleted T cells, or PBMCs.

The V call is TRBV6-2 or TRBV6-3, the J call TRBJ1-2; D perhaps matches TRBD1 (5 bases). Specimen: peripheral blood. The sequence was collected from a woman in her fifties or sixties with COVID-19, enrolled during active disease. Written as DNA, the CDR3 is TGTGCCAGCAGTTACTCAGGGGATATTGGCTACACCTTC. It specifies CASSYSGDIGYTF.